The T cell receptor beta chain described here comes from a study of T cells in Graves' hyperthyroidism and ophthalmopathy. Whole-study context: Specimen type is peripheral blood, collected at initial diagnosis prior to any treatment.

This clonotype appeared a few times. RNA transcripts provided the source from which TCR beta CDR3 regions were amplified. The TCR CDR3 was amplified in a first-round RT-PCR using the HTBI primer set. Each CDR3 protein gets one entry after TCRdb re-called the multiplex PCR reads with MiXCR. The table shows fewer than 900,000 distinct CDR3 sequences, with over 15% occurring only once. Looked up from germline, CDR1 is MNHEY and CDR2 is SMNVEV (reference sequence). Trimming stripped 6 bases from V and 5 bases from J, with 13 bases between. CDR3 length: 13 amino acids. These patients, aged 18 to 65, had recently diagnosed hyperthyroidism lasting under 2 months.

What was sequenced was blood. The source of this sequence is a woman between 45 and 65 years old with Graves' hyperthyroidism that later progressed to Graves' ophthalmopathy. This chain joins TRBV27 and TRBJ1-2; D remains unclear. The CDR3 nucleotides are TGTGCCAGCAGGGAGCGGGGAGGATATGGCTACACCTTC. It is translated as CASRERGGYGYTF.